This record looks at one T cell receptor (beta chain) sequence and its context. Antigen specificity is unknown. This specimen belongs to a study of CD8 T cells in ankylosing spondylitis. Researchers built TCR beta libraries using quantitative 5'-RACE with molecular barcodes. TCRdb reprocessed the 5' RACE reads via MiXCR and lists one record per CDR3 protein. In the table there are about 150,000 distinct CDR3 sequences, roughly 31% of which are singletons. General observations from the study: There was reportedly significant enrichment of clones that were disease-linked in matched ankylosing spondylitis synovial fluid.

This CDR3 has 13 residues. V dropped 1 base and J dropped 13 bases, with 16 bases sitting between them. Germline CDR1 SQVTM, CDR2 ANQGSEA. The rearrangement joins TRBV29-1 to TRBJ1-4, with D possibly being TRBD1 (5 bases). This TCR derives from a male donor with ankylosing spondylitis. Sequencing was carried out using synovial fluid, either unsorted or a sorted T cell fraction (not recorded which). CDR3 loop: CSVEATRGVGLFF. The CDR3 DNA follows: TGCAGCGTTGAAGCGACCCGGGGGGTAGGACTGTTTTTT.